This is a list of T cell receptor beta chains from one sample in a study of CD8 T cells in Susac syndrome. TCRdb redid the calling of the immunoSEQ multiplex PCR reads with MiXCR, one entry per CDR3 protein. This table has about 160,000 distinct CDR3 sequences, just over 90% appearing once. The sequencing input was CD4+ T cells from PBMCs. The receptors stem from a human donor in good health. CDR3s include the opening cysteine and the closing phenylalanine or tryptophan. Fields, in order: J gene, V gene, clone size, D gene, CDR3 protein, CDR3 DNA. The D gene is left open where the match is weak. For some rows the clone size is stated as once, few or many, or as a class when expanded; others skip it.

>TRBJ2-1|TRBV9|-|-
CASSVASQGSGNEQFF
TGTGCCAGCAGCGTAGCTTCCCAGGGGAGTGGGAATGAGCAGTTCTTC
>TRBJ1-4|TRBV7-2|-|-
CASSLARRGTNEKLFF
TGTGCCAGCAGCTTAGCGAGGAGGGGAACTAATGAAAAACTGTTTTTT
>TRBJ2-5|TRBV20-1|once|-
CSAGSWDYQETQYF
TGCAGTGCTGGTTCCTGGGACTACCAAGAGACCCAGTACTTC
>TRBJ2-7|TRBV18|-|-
CASSPRQVSYEQYF
TGTGCCAGCTCACCCCGGCAGGTGTCCTACGAGCAGTACTTC
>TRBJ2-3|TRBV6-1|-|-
CATSGAGATDTQYF
TGTGCCACCTCGGGGGCGGGGGCCACAGATACGCAGTATTTT
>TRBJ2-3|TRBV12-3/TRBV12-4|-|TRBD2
CASSPRLAGGTDTQYF
TGTGCCAGCAGTCCTCGACTAGCGGGAGGTACAGATACGCAGTATTTT
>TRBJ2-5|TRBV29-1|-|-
CSGRTETQYF
TGCAGCGGAAGAACGGAGACCCAGTACTTC
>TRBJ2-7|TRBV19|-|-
CASSMGSKPSSYEQYF
TGTGCCAGTAGTATGGGCTCTAAGCCGAGCTCCTACGAGCAGTACTTC
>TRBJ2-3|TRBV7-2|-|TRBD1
CASSPDRASTDTQYF
TGTGCCAGCAGCCCAGACAGGGCTAGCACAGATACGCAGTATTTT
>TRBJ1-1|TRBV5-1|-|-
CASSLTAGTTMNTEAFF
TGCGCCAGCAGCTTGACCGCCGGGACAACAATGAACACTGAAGCTTTCTTT
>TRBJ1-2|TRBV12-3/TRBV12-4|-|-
CASSPPLRLIRDYGYTF
TGTGCCAGCAGTCCCCCCCTAAGACTAATTCGGGACTATGGCTACACCTTC
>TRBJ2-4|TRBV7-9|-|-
CASSLGRDKDIQYF
TGTGCCAGCAGCCTAGGACGGGACAAAGACATTCAGTACTTC
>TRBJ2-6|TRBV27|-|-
CASSLYGDSGANVLTF
TGTGCCAGCAGTTTATACGGGGATTCTGGGGCCAACGTCCTGACTTTC
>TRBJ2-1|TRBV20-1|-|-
CSARGRGAEAYNEQFF
TGCAGTGCTAGAGGCCGAGGAGCGGAGGCCTACAATGAGCAGTTCTTC
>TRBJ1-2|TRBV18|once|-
CASSREGTANYGYTF
TGTGCCAGCTCACGCGAGGGGACGGCTAACTATGGCTACACCTTC
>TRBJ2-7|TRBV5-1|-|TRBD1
CASSPSGTAGKVEQYF
TGCGCCAGCAGCCCCTCCGGGACAGCTGGAAAGGTGGAGCAGTACTTC
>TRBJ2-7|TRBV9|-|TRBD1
CASSPSGTGGSYEQYF
TGTGCCAGCAGCCCCTCTGGGACAGGTGGTAGCTACGAGCAGTACTTC
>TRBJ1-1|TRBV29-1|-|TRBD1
CSGGQMNTEAFF
TGCAGCGGGGGACAGATGAACACTGAAGCTTTCTTT
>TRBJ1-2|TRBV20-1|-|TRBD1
CSAATGGDGYTF
TGCAGTGCCGCCACAGGGGGCGACGGCTACACCTTC
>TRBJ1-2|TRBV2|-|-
CASRGGPGYGYTF
TGTGCCAGCAGAGGGGGTCCTGGCTATGGCTACACCTTC
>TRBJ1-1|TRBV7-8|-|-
CASSPDGGAEAFF
TGTGCCAGCAGCCCTGACGGGGGCGCGGAAGCTTTCTTT
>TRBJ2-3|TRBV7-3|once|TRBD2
CASSLGTSGSGQYF
TGTGCCAGCAGCTTAGGGACTAGCGGGAGTGGGCAGTATTTT
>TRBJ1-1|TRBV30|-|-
CAWRKGGNTEAFF
TGTGCCTGGAGGAAGGGGGGGAACACTGAAGCTTTCTTT
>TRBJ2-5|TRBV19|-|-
CASSTRNSQETQYF
TGTGCCAGTAGTACCCGGAACAGCCAAGAGACCCAGTACTTC
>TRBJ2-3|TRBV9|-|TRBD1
CASSAPGQVSTDTQYF
TGTGCCAGCAGCGCACCCGGACAGGTCTCAACAGATACGCAGTATTTT
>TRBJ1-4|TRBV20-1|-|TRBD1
CSARPLDRLNEKLFF
TGCAGTGCTAGGCCACTGGACAGGCTCAATGAAAAACTGTTTTTT
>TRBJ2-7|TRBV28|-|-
CASSRRALTYEQYF
TGTGCCAGCAGTAGGAGGGCCCTAACCTACGAGCAGTACTTC
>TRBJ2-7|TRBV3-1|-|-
CASSQVRGYEQYF
TGTGCCAGCAGCCAAGTTCGCGGCTACGAGCAGTACTTC
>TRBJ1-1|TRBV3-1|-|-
CASSRNPRTSKAFF
TGTGCCAGCAGCCGAAACCCAAGGACGTCCAAAGCTTTCTTT
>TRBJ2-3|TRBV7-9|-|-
CASSFLAQSSTDTQYF
TGTGCCAGCAGCTTCCTAGCGCAGTCTAGCACAGATACGCAGTATTTT
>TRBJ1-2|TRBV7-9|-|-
CASSPPGTYFNYGYTF
TGTGCCAGCAGCCCACCCGGGACATACTTTAACTATGGCTACACCTTC
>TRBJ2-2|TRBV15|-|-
CATSRDPTGLGGELFF
TGTGCCACCAGCAGAGATCCAACAGGGCTGGGCGGGGAGCTGTTTTTT
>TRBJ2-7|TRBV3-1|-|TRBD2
CASSQDIAGDYEQYF
TGTGCCAGCAGCCAAGATATAGCGGGGGATTACGAGCAGTACTTC
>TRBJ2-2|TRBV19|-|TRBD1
CASSIRGRGSDGELFF
TGTGCCAGTAGTATCCGCGGCAGGGGGTCAGACGGGGAGCTGTTTTTT
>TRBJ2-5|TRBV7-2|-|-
CASSLAPRGQETQYF
TGTGCCAGCAGCTTAGCCCCTCGGGGGCAAGAGACCCAGTACTTC
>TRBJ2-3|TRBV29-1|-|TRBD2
CSVVRTSGLTDTQYF
TGCAGCGTTGTCCGGACTAGCGGACTCACAGATACGCAGTATTTT
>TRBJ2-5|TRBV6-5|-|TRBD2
CASRPLAGQETQYF
TGTGCCAGCAGACCACTAGCGGGCCAAGAGACCCAGTACTTC
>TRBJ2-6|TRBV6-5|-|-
CASSITGSGANVLTF
TGTGCCAGCAGCATAACAGGTTCTGGGGCCAACGTCCTGACTTTC
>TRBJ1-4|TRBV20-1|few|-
CSVRWRANEKLFF
TGCAGTGTCCGGTGGAGGGCTAATGAAAAACTGTTTTTT
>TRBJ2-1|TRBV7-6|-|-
CASSVQGLYNEQFF
TGTGCCAGCAGTGTACAGGGACTTTACAATGAGCAGTTCTTC
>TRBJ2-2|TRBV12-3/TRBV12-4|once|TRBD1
CASTGGTGELFF
TGTGCCAGCACAGGGGGCACCGGGGAGCTGTTTTTT
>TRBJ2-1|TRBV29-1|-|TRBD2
CSVEAPAGGGQFF
TGCAGCGTTGAAGCCCCAGCGGGAGGTGGGCAGTTCTTC
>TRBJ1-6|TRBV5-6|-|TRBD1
CASSLTGVDSPLHF
TGTGCCAGCAGCTTGACAGGGGTGGATTCACCCCTCCACTTT
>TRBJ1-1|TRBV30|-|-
CAWSVGQHDAFF
TGTGCCTGGAGTGTCGGACAACATGACGCTTTCTTT
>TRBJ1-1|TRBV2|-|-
CASSRGSTEAFF
TGTGCCAGCTCGAGGGGATCCACTGAAGCTTTCTTT
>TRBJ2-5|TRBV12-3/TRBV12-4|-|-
CASSPRGAEETQYF
TGTGCCAGCAGTCCCAGAGGGGCAGAAGAGACCCAGTACTTC
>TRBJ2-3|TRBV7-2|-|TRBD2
CASSVTSGTDTQYF
TGTGCCAGCAGCGTGACTAGCGGCACAGATACGCAGTATTTT
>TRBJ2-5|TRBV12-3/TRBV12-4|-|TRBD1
CASSPGQGDQETQYF
TGTGCCAGCAGTCCTGGACAGGGAGACCAAGAGACCCAGTACTTC
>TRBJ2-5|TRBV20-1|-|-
CSASGTLETQYF
TGCAGTGCTTCCGGGACACTAGAGACCCAGTACTTC
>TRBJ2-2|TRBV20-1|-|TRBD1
CSAGGQGKGTGELFF
TGCAGTGCTGGTGGACAGGGAAAGGGCACCGGGGAGCTGTTTTTT
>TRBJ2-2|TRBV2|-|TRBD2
CASSGTSGRDGELFF
TGTGCCAGCAGTGGGACTAGCGGGAGAGACGGGGAGCTGTTTTTT
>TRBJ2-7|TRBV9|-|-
CASSPRRDLYEQYF
TGTGCCAGCAGCCCCAGGAGAGACCTCTACGAGCAGTACTTC
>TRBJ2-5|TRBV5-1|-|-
CASSLEAVQETQYF
TGCGCCAGCAGCTTGGAGGCAGTCCAAGAGACCCAGTACTTC
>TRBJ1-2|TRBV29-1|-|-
CSARAQLGGYTF
TGCAGCGCCAGGGCCCAACTGGGGGGCTACACCTTC
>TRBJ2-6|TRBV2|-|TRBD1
CASSRDREVAGANVLTF
TGTGCCAGCAGTAGGGACAGGGAGGTCGCTGGGGCCAACGTCCTGACTTTC
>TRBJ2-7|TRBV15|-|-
CATSSPRGNPSYEQYF
TGTGCCACCAGCAGCCCCCGCGGGAACCCCTCCTACGAGCAGTACTTC
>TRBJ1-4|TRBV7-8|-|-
CASTSSRELPANEKLFF
TGTGCCAGCACGTCCTCGAGGGAGTTGCCGGCTAATGAAAAACTGTTTTTT